The next 4 T cell receptor beta chains were all read from a single sample in a study of T cells expressing NK-cell markers. Following a re-call of the 5' RACE reads, TCRdb has one entry per CDR3 protein and lacks DNA. The sample's table shows fewer than 400,000 distinct CDR3 sequences. The specimen was blood T cells: a sorted CD56 or NKG2C T cell subset, CD4+ or CD8+ T cells, or bulk PBMC T cells (not recorded which). The receptors derive from a man aged 18-69 years in good health.

The chain is built from TRBV6-1 and TRBJ2-3; TCRdb calls TRBD1, which cannot be checked without DNA. Germline CDR1 MNHNS, CDR2 SASEGT. The CDR3 spans 14 residues. CDR3 sequence reads: CASSPLGVGDTQYF.

V gene TRBV7-9 combines with J gene TRBJ1-1; with no DNA, the TCRdb D assignment of TRBD1 cannot be verified. The CDR3 runs 14 residues. Per the germline V gene, CDR1 is SEHNR and CDR2 is FQNEAQ (reference sequence). The CDR3 sequence is CASSRPKMNTEAFF.

The chain links TRBV20-1 to TRBJ1-2; as DNA is missing, the TRBD1 call by TCRdb cannot be tested. Germline V gene sequence: CDR1 DFQATT, CDR2 SNEGSKA (reference sequence). The CDR3 runs to 13 residues. The CDR3: CSVPRGGLYGYTF.

This sequence joins TRBV30 and TRBJ1-2. Germline CDR1 is GTSNPN and CDR2 is SVGIG (reference sequence). This CDR3 is built from 14 residues. The CDR3 loop reads CAWSASGYGYGYTF.